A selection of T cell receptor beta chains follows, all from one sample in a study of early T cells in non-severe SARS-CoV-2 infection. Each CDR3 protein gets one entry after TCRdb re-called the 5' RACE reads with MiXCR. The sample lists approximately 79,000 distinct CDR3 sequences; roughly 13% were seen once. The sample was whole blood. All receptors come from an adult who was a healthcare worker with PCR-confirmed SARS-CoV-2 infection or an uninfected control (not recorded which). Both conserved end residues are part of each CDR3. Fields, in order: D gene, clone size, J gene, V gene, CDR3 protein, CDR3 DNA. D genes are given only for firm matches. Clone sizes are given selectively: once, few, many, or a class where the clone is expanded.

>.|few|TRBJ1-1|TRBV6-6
CASSYWGLLNTEAFF
TGTGCCAGCAGTTACTGGGGGCTTCTGAACACTGAAGCTTTCTTT
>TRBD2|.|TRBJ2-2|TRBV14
CASSQDLAGGANTGELFF
TGTGCCAGCAGCCAAGATCTGGCGGGAGGGGCGAACACCGGGGAGCTGTTTTTT
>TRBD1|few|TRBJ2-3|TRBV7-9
CASSSSVRDRGADTQYF
TGTGCCAGCAGCTCTAGCGTCCGGGACAGGGGTGCAGATACGCAGTATTTT
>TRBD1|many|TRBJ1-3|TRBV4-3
CASSQVGGQGFGNTIYF
TGCGCCAGCAGCCAAGTCGGGGGACAGGGGTTTGGAAACACCATATATTTT
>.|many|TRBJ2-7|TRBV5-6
CASSLEQGQNEQYF
TGTGCCAGCAGCTTGGAACAGGGTCAGAACGAGCAGTACTTC
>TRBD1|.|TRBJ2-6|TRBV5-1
CASSFTGTGPSGANVLTF
TGCGCCAGCAGCTTTACCGGGACAGGGCCGTCTGGGGCCAACGTCCTGACTTTC
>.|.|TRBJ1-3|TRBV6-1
CASSEASVNSGNTIYF
TGTGCCAGCAGTGAAGCGTCGGTCAACTCTGGAAACACCATATATTTT
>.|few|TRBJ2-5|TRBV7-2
CASKGGETQYF
TGTGCCAGCAAAGGAGGAGAGACCCAGTACTTC
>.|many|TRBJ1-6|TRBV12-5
CASGLVLGGASYNSPLHF
TGTGCTAGTGGTTTGGTACTTGGGGGGGCGTCCTATAATTCACCCCTCCACTTT
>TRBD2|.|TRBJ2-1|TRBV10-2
CASSLAGGSNEQFF
TGCGCCAGCAGTCTAGCGGGAGGTAGTAATGAGCAGTTCTTC
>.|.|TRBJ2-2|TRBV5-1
CASSLDYLTGELFF
TGCGCCAGCAGCTTGGACTATTTGACCGGGGAGCTGTTTTTT
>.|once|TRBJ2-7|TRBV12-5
CASARTVRTEQYF
TGTGCTAGTGCCCGGACAGTTCGAACCGAGCAGTACTTC
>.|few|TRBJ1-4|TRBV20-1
CSARVGSGKLFF
TGCAGTGCTAGAGTGGGTTCTGGAAAACTGTTTTTT
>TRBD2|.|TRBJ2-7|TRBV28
CASSSVTSGRAYEQYF
TGTGCCAGCAGTTCCGTAACTAGCGGACGTGCCTACGAGCAGTACTTC
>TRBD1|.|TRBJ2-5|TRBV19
CASSMTGGRQETQYF
TGTGCCAGTAGTATGACAGGGGGCCGGCAAGAGACCCAGTACTTC
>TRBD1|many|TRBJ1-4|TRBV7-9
CASSSHPPRGNEKLFF
TGTGCCAGCAGCTCCCACCCCCCCAGGGGGAATGAAAAACTGTTTTTT
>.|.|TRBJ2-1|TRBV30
CAWSVGGAYNEQFF
TGTGCCTGGAGTGTTGGTGGGGCTTACAATGAGCAGTTCTTC
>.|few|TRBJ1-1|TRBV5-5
CASSSLKETNTEAFF
TGTGCCAGCAGCTCCCTCAAGGAAACGAACACTGAAGCTTTCTTT
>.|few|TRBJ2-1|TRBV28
CASSPYSSYNEQFF
TGTGCCAGCAGTCCGTATAGCTCCTACAATGAGCAGTTCTTC
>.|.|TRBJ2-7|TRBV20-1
CSATRDLSYEQYF
TGCAGTGCAACACGGGATCTCTCCTACGAGCAGTACTTC
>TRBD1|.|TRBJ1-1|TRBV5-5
CASRTGQRSVNTEAFF
TGTGCCAGCAGAACGGGACAGAGGTCGGTGAACACTGAAGCTTTCTTT
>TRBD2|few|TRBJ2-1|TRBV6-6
CASSSGGKSSGSTRNEQFF
TGTGCCAGCAGCTCAGGAGGGAAATCTAGCGGGAGCACGAGGAATGAGCAGTTCTTC
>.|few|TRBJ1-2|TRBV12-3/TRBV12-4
CASSLDRVYGYTF
TGTGCCAGCAGTTTAGACAGGGTCTATGGCTACACCTTC
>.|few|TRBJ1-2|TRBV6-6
CASSYWRASLDGYTF
TGTGCCAGCAGTTATTGGCGGGCCTCCCTCGATGGCTACACCTTC
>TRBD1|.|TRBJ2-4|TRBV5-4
CASSLKGQKNIQYF
TGTGCCAGCAGCTTGAAGGGACAGAAAAACATTCAGTACTTC
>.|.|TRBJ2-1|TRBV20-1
CSGQWRDLDEQFF
TGCAGTGGGCAGTGGAGGGACTTGGATGAGCAGTTCTTC
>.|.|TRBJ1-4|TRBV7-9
CASSSAMKLFF
TGTGCCAGCAGCTCAGCGATGAAACTGTTTTTT
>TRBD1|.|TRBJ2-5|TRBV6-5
CASSYRQGAGGRETQYF
TGTGCCAGCAGTTACCGACAGGGGGCCGGAGGTCGAGAGACCCAGTACTTC
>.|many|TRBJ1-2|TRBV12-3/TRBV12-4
CASSSPRGRQTHYGYTF
TGTGCCAGCAGTTCGCCTCGTGGCAGGCAAACTCACTATGGCTACACCTTC